Listed here are 29 T cell receptor beta chains from one sample, sequenced in a study of CD4 and CD8 cells across lung adenocarcinoma regions. In TCRdb, the PCR reads were re-called with MiXCR into one record per CDR3 protein. The sample has some 25,000 distinct CDR3 sequences, about half seen once. The sequenced sample consisted of CD8+ T cells from the center of a lung tumor. The receptor set was obtained from a male donor with lung adenocarcinoma. The CD4 and CD8 labels of this study may be unreliable.

The V call is TRBV10-2, the J call TRBJ2-5, with 9 bases fitting TRBD2. J lost 1 base, V lost 3 bases, and 18 bases had no gene match. The CDR3 sequence is 20 residues long. Germline lookup yields CDR1 WSHSY and CDR2 SAAADI. The CDR3, as DNA: TGCGCCAGCAGTGACATCGGGGGCGGGGGGGCAATGGGGTTCCAAGAGACCCAGTACTTC. This codes for CASSDIGGGGAMGFQETQYF.

This rearrangement joins TRBV6-1 to TRBJ2-3; D is perhaps TRBD2 (7 bases). The DNA end is a closer match to TRBJ2-7, so the J assignment may be wrong. Per germline, CDR1 MNHNS and CDR2 SASEGT. This CDR3 comprises 15 residues. Here the CDR3 reads CASSEGAGAKDTQYF. In DNA form, the CDR3 reads TGTGCCAGCAGTGAGGGGGCGGGAGCCAAAGATACGCAGTACTTC.

The chain joins TRBV6-1 to TRBJ2-1, with D hard to call. Germline V CDR1 and CDR2: MNHNS, SASEGT. V was pared by 5 bases and J by 4 bases, with 6 bases between. The CDR3 covers 12 residues. Here the CDR3 reads CASSPLYNEQFF. In DNA form, the CDR3 reads TGTGCCAGCAGTCCACTTTACAATGAGCAGTTCTTC.

Worth noting for this clonotype: One junction end does not reproduce the germline sequence, and a read error may be involved. The chain joins TRBV27 to TRBJ2-6; D may correspond to TRBD1 or TRBD2 (5 bases each). The CDR3 totals 13 residues. Germline CDR1 reads MNHEY; CDR2 reads SMNVEV (reference sequence). CDR3 nucleotides: TGTGCCAGCAGTTTGACCGGGGCCTACGACCAGTCCTTC. Its protein is CASSLTGAYDQSF.

Turning to this clonotype: This likely comes from a read error, as the CDR3 has no conserved phenylalanine or tryptophan at its end. The limits of the CDR3 on the DNA are not certain, so only TCRdb's listed CDR3 is given. The chain combines TRBV6-1 with TRBJ2-5; the D call of TRBD1 is as the table states it, not checked on the DNA. Germline lookup yields CDR1 MNHNS and CDR2 SASEGT. Including both end residues, the CDR3 is 9 amino acids long. The CDR3 reads CASSPSPSL.

Note on this clonotype: At one end the junction does not follow the germline gene, possibly because of a read error. The rearrangement links TRBV7-8 to TRBJ2-4; a possible D gene is TRBD2 (5 bases). Per germline, CDR1 SGHVS and CDR2 FQNEAQ. The CDR3 length is 14 residues. The CDR3 loop is CASRALGAKNMQYF. The CDR3 DNA follows: TGTGCCAGCAGGGCGCTGGGAGCGAAAAACATGCAGTACTTC.

The chain is built from TRBV12-3 or TRBV12-4 and TRBJ2-4, with 13 positions matching TRBD2. The CDR3 consists of 18 residues. V gave up 3 bases and J gave up 0 bases; unmatched junction bases: 5. CDR3 sequence reads: CASSLGTSGILAKNIQYF. CDR3 bases: TGTGCCAGCAGTTTGGGGACTAGCGGGATTTTAGCCAAAAACATTCAGTACTTC.

The gene calls are TRBV2 and TRBJ1-5; 7 bases line up with TRBD1. The CDR3 totals 16 residues. V lost 3 bases to trimming and J lost 2 bases; unmatched junction nucleotides: 7. The germline V gene encodes CDR1 SNHLY and CDR2 FYNNEI. Here the CDR3 DNA reads TGTGCCAGCAGTGAGAAAACAGGGGCCGGCAATCAGCCCCAGCATTTT. This translates into CASSEKTGAGNQPQHF.

Note on this clonotype: Compared with germline, one end of the junction differs, possibly owing to a read error. This chain connects TRBV7-6 to TRBJ2-6; perhaps D is TRBD1 or TRBD2 (6 bases each). CDR3 size: 19 residues. Germline CDR1 is SGHVS and CDR2 is FNYEAQ. CDR3 in DNA: TGTGCCAGCAGCTTAGCAATGGCCGAGTCTTCCTCGGGGGCCTACGTGCTGAACTTC. Translation: CASSLAMAESSSGAYVLNF.

Notes on this clonotype: The junction and the germline gene differ at one end; a read error may be behind it. This chain uses TRBV7-2 with TRBJ2-4; the D gene could be TRBD1 or TRBD2 (5 bases each). Germline loops: CDR1 SGHTA, CDR2 FQGNSA. The CDR3 consists of 13 residues. Here the CDR3 reads CATGLWAKNTQYF. The CDR3 bases are TGCGCCACGGGGCTGTGGGCCAAAAACACTCAGTACTTC.

This clonotype was observed a few times. This may stem from a read error, because a much larger clone lies one nucleotide away. The V call is TRBV27, the J call TRBJ1-5; TRBD1 agrees at 9 bases. The CDR3 consists of 13 residues. Looked up from germline, CDR1 is MNHEY and CDR2 is SMNVEV (reference sequence). This CDR3 reads CATRDRAGQPHHF. The DNA for the CDR3 is TGTGCCACCCGGGACAGGGCCGGTCAGCCCCACCATTTT.

The J gene is TRBJ2-3, the V gene TRBV6-1; 10 bases match TRBD1. Trimming cost V 0 bases and J 11 bases; bases outside gene matches: 11. The CDR3 is made up of 16 amino acids. Germline lookup yields CDR1 MNHNS and CDR2 SASEGT. CDR3 nucleotides: TGTGCCAGCAGTGAAGCCGGGACAGGGGTTAGGGACATGCAGTATTTT. Its protein product is CASSEAGTGVRDMQYF.

This clonotype is medium-sized. This rearrangement joins TRBV6-1 to TRBJ1-2; D may be TRBD1 (5 bases). The CDR3 is 13 residues long. Germline V lookup: CDR1 MNHNS, CDR2 SASEGT. The V and J ends lost 5 bases and 4 bases respectively, with 11 bases between them. The CDR3 loop is CASSRGEVYGYTF. CDR3 sequence (DNA): TGTGCCAGCAGTCGGGGGGAGGTCTATGGCTACACCTTC.

This clonotype was detected many times. The chain recombines TRBV27 with TRBJ2-1; D not certain. The ends were cut back, 1 base at V and 8 bases at J, with 9 bases in the middle. The CDR3 consists of 13 residues. CDR1 is MNHEY and CDR2 is SMNVEV in the germline V gene (reference sequence). CDR3 sequence (DNA): TGTGCCAGCAGTTTATTGTTGGGCGATGAGCAGTTCTTC. Its translation is CASSLLLGDEQFF.

A remark on this clonotype: At one end the junction does not follow the germline gene, possibly because of a read error. The chain carries TRBV25-1 and TRBJ2-3; D might be TRBD1 or TRBD2, each matching 5 bases. Germline V gene lookup returns CDR1 MGHDK and CDR2 SYGVNS. The CDR3 runs 13 residues. The CDR3 DNA is TGTGCCAGGGGGGTGCGAGGCACAGATACTCAGTACTTT. Amino acid sequence: CARGVRGTDTQYF.

This clonotype was counted only a few times. A clone one base away is much larger, so this may be a read error. V gene TRBV7-8 combines with J gene TRBJ2-1; D is ambiguous. The CDR3 consists of 13 residues. Trimming removed 4 bases from V and 13 bases from J, with 17 bases in between. From germline, CDR1 is SGHVS and CDR2 FQNEAQ. CDR3 region: CASSSERTETQFF. In DNA, the CDR3 is TGTGCCAGCAGCTCTGAGCGTACAGAGACCCAGTTCTTC.

To note about this clonotype: The junction and the germline gene differ at one end; a read error may be behind it. The chain has TRBV6-1 and TRBJ2-4; D is ambiguous. The germline V gene encodes CDR1 MNHNS and CDR2 SASEGT. The CDR3 has 16 amino acids. The chain's CDR3 is CASADGGSGDQNIQYF. The CDR3 DNA reads as TGTGCCAGCGCGGATGGCGGATCGGGTGACCAAAACATCCAGTACTTC.

This clonotype appeared a few times. CDR3 residues: CASSLTGHTEAFF. CDR3 sequence (DNA): TGTGCCAGCAGCTTGACAGGCCACACTGAAGCTTTCTTT. The chain employs TRBV6-1 and TRBJ1-1; possibly TRBD1 for D (6 bases). The CDR3 spans 13 residues. Trimming pared 6 bases from V and 3 bases from J, leaving 11 bases between. The germline CDR1 and CDR2 sequences are MNHNS and SASEGT.

Remarks on this clonotype: The junction departs from germline at one end; a sequencing error may be responsible. V usage is TRBV6-1 and J usage is TRBJ1-2; the match to TRBD1 covers 10 bases. Germline assignment: CDR1 MNHNS and CDR2 SASEGT. The CDR3 is made up of 15 amino acids. The CDR3 DNA follows: TGTGCCAGCAGTGAAATCGTGGGACAGGGGAATGGATACACCTTC. Amino acids: CASSEIVGQGNGYTF.

This clonotype has ten or more counts. The chain uses TRBV7-2 and TRBJ1-2; D is undetermined. Trimming removed 2 bases at V and 4 bases at J, with 11 bases between. Germline-derived CDR1 and CDR2 are SGHTA and FQGNSA. The CDR3 has 14 residues. The DNA of the CDR3 is TGTGCCAGCAGCTTACCTCCACCTGTCTATGGCTACACCTTC. Protein sequence: CASSLPPPVYGYTF. Variable domain in full (rest from reference TRBV7-2 and TRBJ1-2): GAGVSQSPSNKVTEKGKDVELRCDPISGHTALYWYRQSLGQGLEFLIYFQGNSAPDKSGLPSDRFSAERTGGSVSTLTIQRTQQEDSAVYLCASSLPPPVYGYTFGSGTRLTVV.

The V and J genes are TRBV4-1 and TRBJ2-1; D remains ambiguous. Trimming took off 1 base at V and 6 bases at J, with 7 bases between the two ends. The length of the CDR3 is 13 residues. Per germline, CDR1 MGHRA and CDR2 YSYEKL. The CDR3 region is CASSQGPFNEQFF. The CDR3 DNA reads TGCGCCAGCAGCCAAGGGCCCTTCAATGAGCAGTTCTTC.

For this clonotype: Mismatch with germline at one junction end may stem from a read error. The chain carries TRBV6-1 and TRBJ2-3; D might be TRBD2 (6 bases). The J call is in doubt because the DNA end fits TRBJ2-7 better. This CDR3 contains 14 residues. Germline V lookup: CDR1 MNHNS, CDR2 SASEGT. The CDR3 is CGSIKLGGKNTQYF. The CDR3 DNA reads TGTGGCAGCATAAAGCTGGGAGGCAAAAATACGCAGTACTTC.

The chain recombines TRBV7-8 with TRBJ2-1; 9 bases align to TRBD2. CDR3 length: 17 amino acids. The germline gives CDR1 SGHVS, CDR2 FQNEAQ. J gave up 13 bases and V 5 bases, and 21 bases lay outside the gene matches. This CDR3 reads CASSTLGGRGLGETQFF. In DNA, the CDR3 is TGTGCCAGCAGCACCTTGGGCGGGAGGGGTCTGGGAGAGACCCAGTTCTTC.

Remarks on this clonotype: At one end the junction does not follow the germline gene, possibly because of a read error. The J gene is TRBJ2-3, the V gene TRBV30; D gene uncertain. This CDR3 region has 17 residues. Germline V lookup: CDR1 GTSNPN, CDR2 SVGIG (reference sequence). The CDR3 nucleotides read TGTGCCTGGCTAATTTTTGTATTTTTAGTAGAGATGGGATTTCACCATTTT. Amino acids: CAWLIFVFLVEMGFHHF.

This clonotype was detected ten times or more. The rearrangement links TRBV20-1 to TRBJ1-2; D remains ambiguous. V was shortened by 1 base and J by 0 bases, with 6 bases between the two germline ends. This CDR3 is built from 13 residues. Germline CDR1 DFQATT, CDR2 SNEGSKA (reference sequence). This CDR3 reads CSARGSPNYGYTF. Written as DNA, the CDR3 is TGCAGTGCTAGAGGCAGTCCTAACTATGGCTACACCTTC.

The rearrangement links TRBV6-1 to TRBJ2-1; a weak D match, TRBD2 (6 bases). The end of the DNA aligns better with TRBJ2-5, so the J call may be wrong. CDR3 length equals 12 residues. CDR1 is MNHNS, CDR2 SASEGT, per germline. The CDR3 loop is CASRTGAETQYF. For the CDR3, the DNA is TGTGCCAGCAGGACGGGAGCAGAGACCCAGTACTTC.

The V call is TRBV10-2, the J call TRBJ2-5; 9 bases agree with TRBD2. Trimming removed 3 bases from V and 11 bases from J; junction bases left unmatched: 10. Germline values: CDR1 WSHSY, CDR2 SAAADI. This CDR3 spans 14 amino acids. CDR3 loop: CASSEAGGLDAQYF. The CDR3 bases are TGCGCCAGCAGTGAAGCGGGAGGTCTCGACGCGCAGTACTTC.

There are many counts of this clonotype. The gene calls are TRBV20-1 and TRBJ2-1; tentative D call: TRBD2 (5 bases). CDR1 DFQATT and CDR2 SNEGSKA come from the germline V gene (reference sequence). Trimming took 5 bases from V and 3 from J, leaving 8 bases between them. The CDR3 consists of 12 residues. For the CDR3, the DNA is TGCAGTGCTGGTGACTACTACAATGAGCAGTTCTTC. This sequence encodes CSAGDYYNEQFF.

As concerns this clonotype: The junction differs from germline at one of its ends, possibly a read error. The chain has TRBV6-1 and TRBJ2-4; D might be TRBD1 or TRBD2, each matching 5 bases. CDR3 length: 16 amino acids. Germline V gives CDR1 MNHNS, CDR2 SASEGT. The CDR3 DNA is TGTGCCAGCAGTGAATCGGGGCCGTGGGCCGAGGACATTCAGTACTTT. Amino acids: CASSESGPWAEDIQYF.